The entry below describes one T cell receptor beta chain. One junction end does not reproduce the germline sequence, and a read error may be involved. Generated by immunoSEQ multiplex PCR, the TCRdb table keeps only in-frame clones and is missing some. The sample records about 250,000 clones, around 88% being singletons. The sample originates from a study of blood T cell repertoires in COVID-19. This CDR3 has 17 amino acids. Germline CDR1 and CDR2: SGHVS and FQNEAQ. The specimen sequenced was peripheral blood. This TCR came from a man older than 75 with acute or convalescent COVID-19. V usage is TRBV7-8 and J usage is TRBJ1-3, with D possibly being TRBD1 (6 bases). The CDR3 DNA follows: TGTGCCAGCCGTAGATCCGGGGACACATACTCTGGAAACATCATATATTTT. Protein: CASRRSGDTYSGNIIYF.